Below, 26 T cell receptor beta chains from the same sample are listed, as sequenced in a study of blood T cell repertoires in COVID-19. Data came from immunoSEQ multiplex PCR; TCRdb stores just in-frame clones and leaves some out. This repertoire shows 380,000 or so clones, 70% to 90% found once; its top ten account for just over 7%. The material sequenced was peripheral blood. These receptors all come from a woman aged 60 to 75 with COVID-19, enrolled during active disease.

This clone was recorded once. The rearrangement links TRBV7-8 to TRBJ2-7; weak D call: TRBD2 (6 bases). The CDR3 length is 15 residues. Germline CDR1 is SGHVS and CDR2 is FQNEAQ. V was clipped by 2 bases and J by 6 bases, with 17 bases between them. The CDR3 bases are TGTGCCAGCAGCTTAAATTGGGGGGAGATAGTCGAGCAGTACTTC. Residues: CASSLNWGEIVEQYF. The complete variable domain, with remaining parts taken from reference TRBV7-8 and TRBJ2-7, reads GAGVSQSPRYKVAKRGQDVALRCDPISGHVSLFWYQQALGQGPEFLTYFQNEAQLDKSGLPSDRFFAERPEGSVSTLKIQRTQQEDSAVYLCASSLNWGEIVEQYFGPGTRLTVT.

The rearrangement joins TRBV6-5 to TRBJ1-2; D uncertain. CDR1 is MNHEY and CDR2 is SVGAGI in the germline V gene. CDR3 length: 14 residues. Trimming left V 5 bases short and J 0 bases short, with 10 bases between. The CDR3 region has the DNA TGTGCCAGCAGTACGCTACCCACTAACTATGGCTACACCTTC. Protein product: CASSTLPTNYGYTF.

The V call is TRBV4-1, the J call TRBJ1-3, with D perhaps matching TRBD1 (5 bases). Germline V gives CDR1 MGHRA, CDR2 YSYEKL. V was pared by 4 bases and J by 0 bases, with 13 bases between. There are 16 residues in the CDR3. In DNA form, the CDR3 reads TGCGCCAGCAGCCCCGGCCCAGGGCGCTCTGGAAACACCATATATTTT. Residues: CASSPGPGRSGNTIYF.

This chain uses TRBV9 with TRBJ2-3; tentative D call: TRBD1 (6 bases). V was shortened by 4 bases and J by 1 base, with 19 bases between the two germline ends. CDR1 SGDLS and CDR2 YYNGEE come from the germline V gene. The CDR3 covers 17 residues. The CDR3 DNA reads TGTGCCAGCAGCCCCCCCAGGGGAGACTCCCGCACAGATACGCAGTATTTT. Translated: CASSPPRGDSRTDTQYF.

This chain links TRBV3-1 (or the pseudogene TRBV3-2) with TRBJ2-3, with 8 bases fitting TRBD2. In germline, CDR1 is LGHDT, CDR2 YNNKEL (reference sequence). The CDR3 loop spans 17 amino acids. The J segment lost 5 bases and the V segment lost 1 base, leaving 11 bases of the junction unmatched. The DNA for the CDR3 is TGTGCCAGCAGCCAAGTAGCAACTAGCGGATTAGGAGATACGCAGTATTTT. It yields the protein CASSQVATSGLGDTQYF.

The chain uses TRBV6-5 and TRBJ1-3, with 7 bases fitting TRBD1. From germline, CDR1 is MNHEY and CDR2 SVGAGI. The V segment lost 6 bases and the J segment 0 bases; nucleotides outside the gene matches: 2. There are 14 residues in the CDR3. The CDR3: CASRGQSSGNTIYF. The CDR3 bases are TGTGCCAGCAGGGGACAGAGCTCTGGAAACACCATATATTTT.

The rearrangement links TRBV6-6 to TRBJ2-1; 10 bases are a match to TRBD2. Per germline, CDR1 MNHNY and CDR2 SVGAGI (reference sequence). The CDR3 consists of 15 residues. The V and J ends lost 5 bases and 5 bases, in that order; junction bases with no gene match: 6. CDR3 residues: CASSHQRGGHNEQFF. The DNA of the CDR3 is TGTGCCAGCAGTCACCAGCGGGGGGGCCACAATGAGCAGTTCTTC.

The chain's CDR3 is CASSLVGGSNTQYF. The CDR3 DNA reads as TGTGCCAGCAGCTTAGTCGGGGGAAGCAATACGCAGTATTTT. This chain joins TRBV7-2 and TRBJ2-3; D may be TRBD2 (6 bases). CDR1 SGHTA and CDR2 FQGNSA come from the germline V gene. The CDR3 runs 14 residues. V gave up 1 base and J gave up 7 bases, with 12 bases separating them.

V is TRBV12-3 or TRBV12-4 and J is TRBJ2-7, with D possibly TRBD2 on 6 matching bases. The germline V and J ends were trimmed by 3 bases and 4 bases, with 7 bases remaining between them. The CDR3 length is 12 residues. The CDR3 DNA follows: TGTGCCAGCAGTTTTGGGAGGTACGAGCAGTACTTC. Its translation is CASSFGRYEQYF.

The rearrangement links TRBV7-2 to TRBJ1-2, with D tentatively TRBD1 (6 bases). The CDR3 has 14 residues. Germline V gene lookup returns CDR1 SGHTA and CDR2 FQGNSA. The V and J ends lost 7 bases and 6 bases respectively, with 18 bases between them. The CDR3 coding sequence is TGTGCCAGCACCTGGAAGCAGGGGTTGAATGGCTACACCTTC. Translation: CASTWKQGLNGYTF.

The V and J genes are TRBV6-2 or TRBV6-3 and TRBJ1-2; D is perhaps TRBD1 (6 bases). Germline CDR1 reads MNHEY; CDR2 reads SVGEGT. V was clipped by 4 bases and J by 6 bases, with 15 bases between them. The CDR3 is 14 residues long. In DNA form, the CDR3 reads TGTGCCAGCAGTTTTTCCGGGACAATCGATGGCTACACCTTC. Translation: CASSFSGTIDGYTF.

This clone was counted a single time. The rearrangement uses TRBV19 and TRBJ2-3, with D uncertain. The CDR3 length is 13 residues. Germline V CDR1 and CDR2: LNHDA, SQIVND (reference sequence). V lost 3 bases to trimming and J lost 8 bases, with 12 bases between them. Here the CDR3 DNA reads TGTGCCAGTAGTATTCTATTGACTGGTACGCAGTATTTT. Translating it yields CASSILLTGTQYF.

The CDR3 nucleotides read TGTGCCAGCAGCTTACTCACAGGGGACTACACCTTC. Its protein is CASSLLTGDYTF. The V call is TRBV7-2, the J call TRBJ1-2; 7 positions match TRBD1. CDR3 length: 12 residues. Per the germline V gene, CDR1 is SGHTA and CDR2 is FQGNSA. Germline trimming cut 2 bases from V and 10 bases from J; bases unmatched to any gene: 4.

The CDR3 DNA follows: TGTGCCAGCAGCCGGACAGACACTGAAAAACTGTTTTTT. This encodes CASSRTDTEKLFF. This sequence joins TRBV6-2 or TRBV6-3 and TRBJ1-4; possible D gene TRBD1, 6 bases. Deletions cut 6 bases from V and 7 bases from J, with 12 bases between. CDR1 is MNHEY, CDR2 SVGEGT, per germline. The CDR3 loop spans 13 amino acids.

The CDR3 is CATEAGVAYEQYF. The CDR3 bases are TGTGCCACGGAGGCAGGGGTCGCCTACGAGCAGTACTTC. This chain joins TRBV6-5 and TRBJ2-7; weak D call: TRBD1 (6 bases). CDR3 length: 13 residues. V was trimmed by 10 bases and J by 2 bases, leaving 15 bases between them. The germline CDR1 and CDR2 sequences are MNHEY and SVGAGI.

The V and J genes are TRBV3-1 (or the pseudogene TRBV3-2) and TRBJ1-3; D remains ambiguous. The germline V gene has CDR1 LGHDT and CDR2 YNNKEL (reference sequence). V dropped 1 base and J dropped 0 bases, with 7 bases sitting between them. The CDR3 consists of 15 residues. Here the CDR3 reads CASSQVVSSGNTIYF. CDR3 bases: TGTGCCAGCAGCCAAGTGGTGAGCTCTGGAAACACCATATATTTT.

The chain recombines TRBV5-1 with TRBJ2-1, with D possibly matching TRBD2 (7 bases). The germline V and J ends were trimmed by 0 bases and 4 bases, with 11 bases remaining between them. The germline V gene encodes CDR1 SGHRS and CDR2 YFSETQ. CDR3 size: 15 residues. CDR3 nucleotide sequence: TGCGCCAGCAGCTTGGGTGCGGGGGCATACAATGAGCAGTTCTTC. Protein product: CASSLGAGAYNEQFF.

The chain carries TRBV5-1 and TRBJ2-1, with 8 bases fitting TRBD2. V gave up 4 bases and J gave up 4 bases; unmatched junction bases: 7. The CDR3 sequence is 15 residues long. CDR1 and CDR2 from the germline V gene are SGHRS and YFSETQ. CDR3 bases: TGCGCCAGCAGCCAGACTAGCGTCACATACAATGAGCAGTTCTTC. Translating gives CASSQTSVTYNEQFF.

This clone was detected only a few times. The chain joins TRBV4-2 to TRBJ1-2; 7 bases match TRBD1. The trim removed 1 base at V and 4 bases at J, leaving 6 bases unmatched. The CDR3 loop spans 15 amino acids. Germline CDR1 reads LGHNA; CDR2 reads YNFKEQ. DNA of the CDR3: TGTGCCAGCAGCCAAGGGGGGACAGACCTCTATGGCTACACCTTC. Protein sequence: CASSQGGTDLYGYTF.

The chain recombines TRBV5-1 with TRBJ2-3, with 11 bases fitting TRBD1. Per the germline V gene, CDR1 is SGHRS and CDR2 is YFSETQ. The CDR3 sequence is 13 residues long. V lost 7 bases, J lost 4 bases, and 2 bases stayed unmatched. The DNA of the CDR3 is TGCGCCAGCGGGGACAGGGGGGCAGATACGCAGTATTTT. Its protein is CASGDRGADTQYF.

This rearrangement joins TRBV7-2 to TRBJ2-5; TRBD2 agrees at 13 bases. Germline loops: CDR1 SGHTA, CDR2 FQGNSA. This CDR3 has 18 amino acids. With V trimmed by 1 base and J by 2 bases, 7 bases remained unmatched. In DNA form, the CDR3 reads TGTGCCAGCAGCTTAGAGGGGCTACTAGCGGGGGGGCAAGAGACCCAGTACTTC. Protein sequence: CASSLEGLLAGGQETQYF.

This chain joins TRBV4-1 and TRBJ2-2, with a possible D match to TRBD1 (6 bases). Germline CDR1 is MGHRA and CDR2 is YSYEKL. The germline V and J ends were trimmed by 5 bases and 4 bases, with 23 bases remaining between them. This CDR3 region has 18 residues. The CDR3 DNA follows: TGCGCCAGCAGCTTTAGGACAGTCACTTTATCAGGCACCGGGGAGCTGTTTTTT. Translation gives CASSFRTVTLSGTGELFF.

The table lists this clone with a count of one. The rearrangement links TRBV7-8 to TRBJ2-7; 7 bases fit TRBD2. This CDR3 has 13 residues. Germline-derived CDR1 and CDR2 are SGHVS and FQNEAQ. V gave up 5 bases and J gave up 6 bases; unmatched junction bases: 7. The CDR3 DNA is TGTGCCAGCAGCCCCGCTGGGGAGGGCGAGCAGTACTTC. It specifies CASSPAGEGEQYF.

V is TRBV5-1 and J is TRBJ1-6; D gene uncertain. Germline loops: CDR1 SGHRS, CDR2 YFSETQ. Trimming removed 4 bases at V and 8 bases at J, with 16 bases between. The CDR3 runs 15 residues. Here the CDR3 DNA reads TGCGCCAGCAGCGTGCAGCTTGACGGGGATTCACCCCTCCACTTT. Amino acids: CASSVQLDGDSPLHF.

Only one count was recorded for this clone. The DNA of the CDR3 is TGTGCCAGCAGCTGGTCAGGGGCCACTGAAGCTTTCTTT. It codes for CASSWSGATEAFF. The rearrangement uses TRBV5-5 and TRBJ1-1; D possibly corresponds to TRBD1 (6 bases). Germline CDR1 and CDR2: SGHKS and YYEKEE (reference sequence). CDR3 length: 13 amino acids. Trimming stripped 3 bases from V and 4 bases from J, with 10 bases between.

This chain joins TRBV11-3 and TRBJ2-2, with 8 bases matching TRBD2. The V and J ends lost 3 bases and 11 bases, in that order; junction bases with no gene match: 5. Germline V lookup: CDR1 SGHNT, CDR2 YENEEA. The CDR3 length is 13 residues. CDR3 in amino acids: CASSFYGGGELFF. The CDR3 region has the DNA TGTGCCAGCAGCTTCTACGGGGGGGGCGAGCTGTTTTTT. The entire variable domain, with the rest obtained from reference TRBV11-3 and TRBJ2-2, is as follows: EAGVVQSPRYKIIEKKQPVAFWCNPISGHNTLYWYLQNLGQGPELLIRYENEEAVDDSQLPKDRFSAERLKGVDSTLKIQPAELGDSAVYLCASSFYGGGELFFGEGSRLTVL.